This T cell receptor beta chain was profiled in a study of blood T cell repertoires in COVID-19. About the research overall: COVID-19 samples from acute and convalescent phases originated in the United States, Italy and Spain. The cDNA or gDNA used as material had been derived from T cells, B-cell-depleted T cells, or PBMCs.

In the original processing: How many nucleated cells were present was estimated from reference gene primer amplification. Sequencing was performed with immunoSEQ multiplex PCR; in TCRdb, only in-frame clones are kept and a portion is missing. V, J and clone size were drawn from that table, and D and trimming were deduced from the DNA. Among roughly 200,000 clones, approximately 90% were seen once, and the ten largest hold around a tenth. Trimming cost V 3 bases and J 0 bases, with 9 bases left between them. Germline V lookup: CDR1 SQVTM, CDR2 ANQGSEA. This CDR3 region has 13 residues. The TCR comes from a man younger than 30 with acute COVID-19. The V and J genes are TRBV29-1 and TRBJ2-7; tentative D call: TRBD1 (5 bases). The sequencing sample was made of PBMCs or T cells enriched from blood (not recorded which). CDR3 DNA sequence: TGCAGCGTTGAGGGCAGGGCCTCCTACGAGCAGTACTTC. Encoded protein: CSVEGRASYEQYF.